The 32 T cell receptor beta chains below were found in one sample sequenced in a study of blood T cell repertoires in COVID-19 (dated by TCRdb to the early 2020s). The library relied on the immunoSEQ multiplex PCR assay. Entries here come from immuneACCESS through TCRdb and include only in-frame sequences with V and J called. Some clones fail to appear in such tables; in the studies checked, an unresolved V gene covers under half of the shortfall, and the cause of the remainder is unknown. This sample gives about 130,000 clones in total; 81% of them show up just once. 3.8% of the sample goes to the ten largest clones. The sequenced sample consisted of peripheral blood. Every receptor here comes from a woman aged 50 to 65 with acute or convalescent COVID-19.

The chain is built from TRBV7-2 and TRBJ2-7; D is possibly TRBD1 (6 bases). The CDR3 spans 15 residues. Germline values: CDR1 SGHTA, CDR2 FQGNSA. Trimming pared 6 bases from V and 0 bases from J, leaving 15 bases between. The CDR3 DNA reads TGTGCCAGCAGTTACGGGACACCGATCTCCTACGAGCAGTACTTC. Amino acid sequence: CASSYGTPISYEQYF.

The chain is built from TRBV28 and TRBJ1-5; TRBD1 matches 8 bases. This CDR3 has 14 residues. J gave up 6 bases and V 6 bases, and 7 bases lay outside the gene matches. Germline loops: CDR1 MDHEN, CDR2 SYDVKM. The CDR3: CASSSDRVIQPQHF. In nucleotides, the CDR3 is TGTGCCAGCAGCTCGGACAGGGTCATTCAGCCCCAGCATTTT.

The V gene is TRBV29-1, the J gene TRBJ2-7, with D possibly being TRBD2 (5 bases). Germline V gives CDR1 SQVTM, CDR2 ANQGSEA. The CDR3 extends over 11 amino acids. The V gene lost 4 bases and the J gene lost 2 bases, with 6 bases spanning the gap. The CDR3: CSVAEAYEQYF. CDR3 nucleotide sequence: TGCAGCGTTGCGGAGGCCTACGAGCAGTACTTC.

DNA of the CDR3: TGTGCCAGCAGTTCCCCCCCTACAGGGTTTGCCAACCCGTCTGGAAACACCATATATTTT. Translating it yields CASSSPPTGFANPSGNTIYF. This chain uses TRBV28 with TRBJ1-3, with D possibly TRBD1 on 6 matching bases. Germline V gene data show CDR1 as MDHEN and CDR2 as SYDVKM. CDR3 length: 20 amino acids. V was shortened by 4 bases and J by 1 base, with 26 bases between the two germline ends.

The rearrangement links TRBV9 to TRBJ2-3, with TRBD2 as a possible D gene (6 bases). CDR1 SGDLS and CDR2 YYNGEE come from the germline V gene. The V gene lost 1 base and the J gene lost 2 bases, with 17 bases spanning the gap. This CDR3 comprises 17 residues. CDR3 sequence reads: CASSVLGSGSSTDTQYF. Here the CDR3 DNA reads TGTGCCAGCAGCGTACTGGGTAGCGGATCCTCCACAGATACGCAGTATTTT.

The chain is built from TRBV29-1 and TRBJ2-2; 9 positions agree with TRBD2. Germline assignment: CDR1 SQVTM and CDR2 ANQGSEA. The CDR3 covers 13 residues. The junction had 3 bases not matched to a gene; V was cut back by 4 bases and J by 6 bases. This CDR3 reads CSVGREGSGELFF. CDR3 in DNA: TGCAGCGTTGGGCGGGAGGGGTCCGGGGAGCTGTTTTTT.

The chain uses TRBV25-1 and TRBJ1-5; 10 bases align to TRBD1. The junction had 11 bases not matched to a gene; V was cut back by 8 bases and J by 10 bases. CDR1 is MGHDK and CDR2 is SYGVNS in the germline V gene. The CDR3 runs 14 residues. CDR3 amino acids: CASAGQGDVLPQHF. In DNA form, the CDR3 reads TGTGCCAGCGCCGGACAGGGGGATGTTTTACCCCAGCATTTT.

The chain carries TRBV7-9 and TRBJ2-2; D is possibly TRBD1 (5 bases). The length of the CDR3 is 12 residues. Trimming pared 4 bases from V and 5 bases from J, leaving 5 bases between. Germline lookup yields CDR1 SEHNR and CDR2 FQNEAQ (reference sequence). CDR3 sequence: CASSSGTGELFF. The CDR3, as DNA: TGTGCCAGCAGCTCAGGGACCGGGGAGCTGTTTTTT.

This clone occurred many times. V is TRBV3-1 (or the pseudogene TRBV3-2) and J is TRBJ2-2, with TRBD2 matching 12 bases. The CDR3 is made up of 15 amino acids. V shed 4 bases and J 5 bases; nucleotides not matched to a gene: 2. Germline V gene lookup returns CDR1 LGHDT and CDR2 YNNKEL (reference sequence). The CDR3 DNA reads TGTGCCAGCAGCCGGACTAGCGGGAAAACCGGGGAGCTGTTTTTT. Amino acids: CASSRTSGKTGELFF.

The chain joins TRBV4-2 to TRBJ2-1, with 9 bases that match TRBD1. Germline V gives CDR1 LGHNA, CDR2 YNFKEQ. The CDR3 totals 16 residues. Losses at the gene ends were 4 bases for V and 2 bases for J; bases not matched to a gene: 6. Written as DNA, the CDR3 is TGTGCCAGCAGCCCGGCAGGGACAGGGCCCTACAATGAGCAGTTCTTC. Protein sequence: CASSPAGTGPYNEQFF.

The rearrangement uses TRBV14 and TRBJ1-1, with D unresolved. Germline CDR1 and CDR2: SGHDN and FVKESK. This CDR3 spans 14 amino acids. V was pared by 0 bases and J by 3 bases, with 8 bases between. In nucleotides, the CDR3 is TGTGCCAGCAGCCAAGATAGGAGGGACACTGAAGCTTTCTTT. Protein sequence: CASSQDRRDTEAFF.

CDR3: CASSRPGQVFNGYTF. The CDR3 DNA sequence: TGTGCCAGCAGCCGACCGGGACAGGTTTTCAATGGCTACACCTTC. The V call is TRBV5-8, the J call TRBJ1-2; 8 positions agree with TRBD1. The ends lost 4 bases at V and 6 bases at J; junction bases unmatched: 11. Per germline, CDR1 SGHTS and CDR2 YDEGEE. CDR3 size: 15 residues.

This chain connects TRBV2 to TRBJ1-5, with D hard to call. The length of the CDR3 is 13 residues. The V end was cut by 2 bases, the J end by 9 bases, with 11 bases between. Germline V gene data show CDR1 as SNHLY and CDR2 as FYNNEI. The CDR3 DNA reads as TGTGCCAGCAGTGAAAGGGAGTCGGGGCCCCAGCATTTT. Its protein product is CASSERESGPQHF.

CDR3 residues: CATSRAEETQYF. The CDR3 region has the DNA TGTGCCACCAGCAGAGCGGAAGAGACCCAGTACTTC. The chain couples TRBV15 to TRBJ2-5; unclear D gene. V lost 1 base and J 3 bases, leaving 3 bases between the germline ends. Germline lookup yields CDR1 LNHNV and CDR2 YYDKDF (reference sequence). The CDR3 contains 12 residues. The whole variable domain, remainder taken from reference TRBV15 and TRBJ2-5, is DAMVIQNPRYQVTQFGKPVTLSCSQTLNHNVMYWYQQKSSQAPKLLFHYYDKDFNNEADTPDNFQSRRPNTSFCFLDIRSPGLGDTAMYLCATSRAEETQYFGPGTRLLVL.

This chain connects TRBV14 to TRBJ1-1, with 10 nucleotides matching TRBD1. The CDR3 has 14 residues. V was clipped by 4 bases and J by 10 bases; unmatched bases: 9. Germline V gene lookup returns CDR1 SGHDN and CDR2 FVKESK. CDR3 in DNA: TGTGCCAGCAGCCCTGCGACAGGGGGCTTTTTAGCTTTCTTT. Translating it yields CASSPATGGFLAFF.

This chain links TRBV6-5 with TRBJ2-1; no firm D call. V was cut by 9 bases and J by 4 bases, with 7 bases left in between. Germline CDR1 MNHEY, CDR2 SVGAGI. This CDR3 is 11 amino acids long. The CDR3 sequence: CASRDYNEQFF. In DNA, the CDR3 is TGTGCCAGTAGAGATTACAATGAGCAGTTCTTC.

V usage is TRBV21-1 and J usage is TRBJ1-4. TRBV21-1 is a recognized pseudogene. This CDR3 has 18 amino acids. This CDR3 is CASSKQNSGSTLNEKLFF. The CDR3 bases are TGTGCCAGCAGCAAGCAGAATTCTGGGAGTACGCTTAATGAAAAACTGTTTTTT.

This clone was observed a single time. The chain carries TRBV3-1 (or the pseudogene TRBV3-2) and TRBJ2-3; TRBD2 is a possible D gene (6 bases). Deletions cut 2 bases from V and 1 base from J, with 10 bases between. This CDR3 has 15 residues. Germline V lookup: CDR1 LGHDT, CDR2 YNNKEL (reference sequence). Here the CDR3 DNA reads TGTGCCAGCAGCCAATGGGGGGTTCGCACAGATACGCAGTATTTT. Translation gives CASSQWGVRTDTQYF.

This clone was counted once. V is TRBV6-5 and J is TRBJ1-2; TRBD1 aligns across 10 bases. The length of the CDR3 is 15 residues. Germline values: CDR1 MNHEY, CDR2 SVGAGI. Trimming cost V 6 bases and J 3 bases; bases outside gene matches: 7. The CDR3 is CASRPTGGLDYGYTF. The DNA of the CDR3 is TGTGCCAGCAGGCCGACAGGGGGCTTAGACTATGGCTACACCTTC.

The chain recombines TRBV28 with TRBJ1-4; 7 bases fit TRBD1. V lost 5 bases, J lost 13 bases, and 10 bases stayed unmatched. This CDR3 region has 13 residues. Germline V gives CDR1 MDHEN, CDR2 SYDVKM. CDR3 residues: CASSPVGQVRLFF. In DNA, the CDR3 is TGTGCCAGCAGTCCGGTAGGACAGGTTCGACTGTTTTTT.

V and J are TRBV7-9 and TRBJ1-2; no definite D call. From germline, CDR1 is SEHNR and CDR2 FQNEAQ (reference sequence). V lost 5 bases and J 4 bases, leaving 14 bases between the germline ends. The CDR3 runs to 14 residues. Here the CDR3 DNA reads TGTGCCAGCAGCGCCCCTCCCGGTGCCTATGGCTACACCTTC. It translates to CASSAPPGAYGYTF.

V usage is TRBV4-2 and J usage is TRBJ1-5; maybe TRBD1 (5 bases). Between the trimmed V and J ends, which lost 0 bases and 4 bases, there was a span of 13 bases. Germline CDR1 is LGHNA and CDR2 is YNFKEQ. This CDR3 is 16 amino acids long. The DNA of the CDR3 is TGTGCCAGCAGCCAAGATGGCCGACAGTATAATCAGCCCCAGCATTTT. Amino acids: CASSQDGRQYNQPQHF.

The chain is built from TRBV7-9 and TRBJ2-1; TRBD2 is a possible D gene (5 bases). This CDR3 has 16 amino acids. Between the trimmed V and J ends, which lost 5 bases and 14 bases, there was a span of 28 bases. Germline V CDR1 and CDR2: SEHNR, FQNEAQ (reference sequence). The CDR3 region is CASSTTDSPLGSVKFF. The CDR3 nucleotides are TGTGCCAGCAGCACTACGGACTCCCCCCTAGGATCGGTCAAGTTCTTC.

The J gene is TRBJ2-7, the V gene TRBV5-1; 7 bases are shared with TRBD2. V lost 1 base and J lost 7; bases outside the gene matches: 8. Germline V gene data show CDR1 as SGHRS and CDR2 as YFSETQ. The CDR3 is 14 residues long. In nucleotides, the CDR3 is TGCGCCAGCAGCTTGCTCCCCCCGCGGGGGGAGCAGTACTTC. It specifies CASSLLPPRGEQYF.

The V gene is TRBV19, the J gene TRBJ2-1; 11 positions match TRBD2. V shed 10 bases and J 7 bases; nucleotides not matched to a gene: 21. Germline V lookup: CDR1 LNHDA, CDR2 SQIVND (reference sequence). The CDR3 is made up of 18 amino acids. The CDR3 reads CATQRLGIAGGAANEQFF. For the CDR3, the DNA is TGTGCCACCCAGCGGTTAGGCATAGCGGGAGGGGCAGCTAATGAGCAGTTCTTC. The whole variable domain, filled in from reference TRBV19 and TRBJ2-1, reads DGGITQSPKYLFRKEGQNVTLSCEQNLNHDAMYWYRQDPGQGLRLIYYSQIVNDFQKGDIAEGYSVSREKKESFPLTVTSAQKNPTAFYLCATQRLGIAGGAANEQFFGPGTRLTVL.

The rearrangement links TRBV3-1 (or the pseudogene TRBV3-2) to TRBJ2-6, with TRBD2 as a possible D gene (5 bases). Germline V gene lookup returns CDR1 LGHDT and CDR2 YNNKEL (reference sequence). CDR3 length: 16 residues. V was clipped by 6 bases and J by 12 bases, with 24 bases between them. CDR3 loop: CASRSSKGIGAVVLTF. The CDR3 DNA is TGTGCCAGCAGGTCATCCAAGGGTATCGGAGCGGTCGTCCTGACTTTC.

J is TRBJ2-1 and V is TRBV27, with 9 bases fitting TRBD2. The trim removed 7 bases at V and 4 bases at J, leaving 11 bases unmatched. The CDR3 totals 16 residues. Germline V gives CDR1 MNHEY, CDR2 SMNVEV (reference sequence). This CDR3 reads CASTPFSAGGYNEQFF. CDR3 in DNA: TGTGCCAGCACCCCCTTTAGTGCGGGGGGGTACAATGAGCAGTTCTTC.

The CDR3 region has the DNA TGTGCCAGCAGGGGGGACACCAACTATGGCTACACCTTC. Translating it yields CASRGDTNYGYTF. V and J are TRBV12-3 or TRBV12-4 and TRBJ1-2; D is possibly TRBD1 (6 bases). This CDR3 region has 13 residues. The germline V and J ends were trimmed by 6 bases and 2 bases, with 10 bases remaining between them.

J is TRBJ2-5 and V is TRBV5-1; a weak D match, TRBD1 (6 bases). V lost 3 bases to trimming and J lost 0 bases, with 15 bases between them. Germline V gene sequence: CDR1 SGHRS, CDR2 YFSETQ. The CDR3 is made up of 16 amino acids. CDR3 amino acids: CASSYGQIIYQETQYF. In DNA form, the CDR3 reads TGCGCCAGCAGCTATGGACAGATTATTTACCAAGAGACCCAGTACTTC.

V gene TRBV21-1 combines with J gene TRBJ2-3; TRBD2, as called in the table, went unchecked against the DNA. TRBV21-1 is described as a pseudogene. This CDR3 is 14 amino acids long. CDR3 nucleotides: TGTGCCAGCAGCAAAGGAGACTGCGACTATACGCAGTATTTT. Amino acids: CASSKGDCDYTQYF.

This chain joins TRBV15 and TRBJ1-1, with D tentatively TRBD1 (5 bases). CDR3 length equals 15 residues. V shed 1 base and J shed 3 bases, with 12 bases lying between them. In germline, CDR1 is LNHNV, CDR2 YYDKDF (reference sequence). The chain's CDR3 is CATSRAWGEDTEAFF. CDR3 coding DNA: TGTGCCACCAGCAGAGCGTGGGGGGAGGACACTGAAGCTTTCTTT.

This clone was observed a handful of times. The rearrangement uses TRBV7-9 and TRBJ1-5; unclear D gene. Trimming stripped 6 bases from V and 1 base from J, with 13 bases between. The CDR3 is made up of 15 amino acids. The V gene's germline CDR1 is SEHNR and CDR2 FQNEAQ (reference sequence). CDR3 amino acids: CASSPPGGSNQPQHF. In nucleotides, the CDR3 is TGTGCCAGCAGTCCCCCTGGAGGGAGCAATCAGCCCCAGCATTTT.